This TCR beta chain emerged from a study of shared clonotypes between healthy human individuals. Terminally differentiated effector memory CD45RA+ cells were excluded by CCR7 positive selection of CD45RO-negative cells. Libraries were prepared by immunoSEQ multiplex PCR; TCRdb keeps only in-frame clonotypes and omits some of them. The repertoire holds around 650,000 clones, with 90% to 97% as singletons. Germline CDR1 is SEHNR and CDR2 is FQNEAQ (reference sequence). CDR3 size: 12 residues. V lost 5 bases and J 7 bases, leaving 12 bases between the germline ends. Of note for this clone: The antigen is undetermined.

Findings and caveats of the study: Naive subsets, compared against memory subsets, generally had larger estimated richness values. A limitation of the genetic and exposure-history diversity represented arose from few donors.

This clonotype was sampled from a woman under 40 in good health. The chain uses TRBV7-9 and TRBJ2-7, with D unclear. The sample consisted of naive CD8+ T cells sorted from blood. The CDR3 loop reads CASSPFGFEQYF. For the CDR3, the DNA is TGTGCCAGCAGCCCATTCGGGTTTGAGCAGTACTTC.